The clone carrying this T cell receptor beta chain was detected ten times or more. The V end was cut by 2 bases, the J end by 0 bases, with 11 bases between. From germline, CDR1 is SGHRS and CDR2 YFSETQ. The CDR3 runs 15 residues. TCRdb re-called the reads through MiXCR, storing one row per CDR3 protein. The data hold 150,000 to 200,000 distinct CDR3 sequences, with approximately 14% observed a single time. This specimen comes from a study of T cell repertoires in cytomegalovirus infection. The sequencing sample was made of PBMCs. This chain links TRBV5-1 with TRBJ1-1; D is possibly TRBD1 (6 bases). The sequence was collected from a human donor in good health (CMV status not recorded). Some clones in this sample may be carry-over from other donors' samples. The CDR3 sequence: CASSLTQGLNTEAFF. The CDR3 DNA follows: TGCGCCAGCAGCTTAACACAGGGATTGAACACTGAAGCTTTCTTT. The variable domain in full, with the rest retrieved from reference TRBV5-1 and TRBJ1-1, is KAGVTQTPRYLIKTRGQQVTLSCSPISGHRSVSWYQQTPGQGLQFLFEYFSETQRNKGNFPGRFSGRQFSNSRSEMNVSTLELGDSALYLCASSLTQGLNTEAFFGQGTRLTVV.